This entry features one TCR beta chain sequence. Using its own MiXCR run on the PCR reads, TCRdb lists one record per CDR3 protein. Of about 93,000 distinct CDR3 sequences listed, 45% to 55% are singletons. The data derive from a study of CDR3 diversity in severe acne. The sequence was collected from a male donor in good health, serving as a control. Sequenced input: blood.

CDR3 amino acids: CSDGTSDYNEQFF. The CDR3 DNA follows: TGCAGTGACGGGACTAGCGACTACAATGAGCAGTTCTTC. V and J are TRBV20-1 and TRBJ2-1, with 10 bases lining up with TRBD2. Per germline, CDR1 DFQATT and CDR2 SNEGSKA (reference sequence). V lost 7 bases to trimming and J lost 3 bases; unmatched junction nucleotides: 3. This CDR3 spans 13 amino acids.